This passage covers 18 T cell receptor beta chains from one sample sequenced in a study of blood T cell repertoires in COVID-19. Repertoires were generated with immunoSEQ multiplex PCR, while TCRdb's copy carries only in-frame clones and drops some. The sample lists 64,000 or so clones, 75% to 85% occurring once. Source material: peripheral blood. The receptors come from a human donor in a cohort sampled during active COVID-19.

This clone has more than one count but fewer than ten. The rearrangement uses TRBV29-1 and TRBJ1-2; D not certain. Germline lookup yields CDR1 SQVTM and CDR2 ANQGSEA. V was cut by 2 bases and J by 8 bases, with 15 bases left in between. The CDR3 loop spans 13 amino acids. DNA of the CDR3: TGCAGCGTTGAAAAGGTCAGACTATGGGGCTACACCTTC. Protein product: CSVEKVRLWGYTF.

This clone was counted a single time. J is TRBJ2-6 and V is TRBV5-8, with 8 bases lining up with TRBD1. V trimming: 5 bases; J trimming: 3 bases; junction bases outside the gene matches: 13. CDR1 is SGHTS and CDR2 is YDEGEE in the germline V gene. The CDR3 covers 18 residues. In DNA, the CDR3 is TGTGCCAGCAGACGCGGACAGGGCGGTCCCAGTGGGGCCAACGTCCTGACTTTC. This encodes CASRRGQGGPSGANVLTF. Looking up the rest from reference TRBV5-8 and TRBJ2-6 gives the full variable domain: EAGVTQSPTHLIKTRGQQATLRCSPISGHTSVYWYQQALGLGLQFLLWYDEGEERNRGNFPPRFSGRQFPNYSSELNVNALELEDSALYLCASRRGQGGPSGANVLTFGAGSRLTVL.

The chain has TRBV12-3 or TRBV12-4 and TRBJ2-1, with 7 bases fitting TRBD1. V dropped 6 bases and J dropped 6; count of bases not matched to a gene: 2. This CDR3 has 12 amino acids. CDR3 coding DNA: TGTGCCAGCAGACAGGGGCTCAATGAGCAGTTCTTC. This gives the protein CASRQGLNEQFF.

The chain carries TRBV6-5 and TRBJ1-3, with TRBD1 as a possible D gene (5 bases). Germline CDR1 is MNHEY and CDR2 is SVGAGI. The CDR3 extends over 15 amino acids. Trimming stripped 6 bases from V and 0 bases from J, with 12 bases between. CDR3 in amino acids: CASSQVTVSGNTIYF. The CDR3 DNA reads TGTGCCAGCAGCCAGGTGACAGTCTCTGGAAACACCATATATTTT.

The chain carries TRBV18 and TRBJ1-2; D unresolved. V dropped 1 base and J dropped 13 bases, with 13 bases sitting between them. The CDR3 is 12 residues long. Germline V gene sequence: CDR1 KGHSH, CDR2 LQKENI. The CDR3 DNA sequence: TGTGCCAGCTCACCACGAACAGCGGATTGCACCTTC. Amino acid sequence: CASSPRTADCTF. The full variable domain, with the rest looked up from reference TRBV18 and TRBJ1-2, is NAGVMQNPRHLVRRRGQEARLRCSPMKGHSHVYWYRQLPEEGLKFMVYLQKENIIDESGMPKERFSAEFPKEGPSILRIQQVVRGDSAAYFCASSPRTADCTFGSGTRLTVV.

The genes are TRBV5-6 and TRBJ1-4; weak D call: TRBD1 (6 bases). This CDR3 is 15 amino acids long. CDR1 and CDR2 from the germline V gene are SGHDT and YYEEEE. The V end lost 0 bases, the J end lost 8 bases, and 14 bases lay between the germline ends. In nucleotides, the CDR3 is TGTGCCAGCAGCTTGGACGGGGGGGCCGAGGAAAAACTGTTTTTT. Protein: CASSLDGGAEEKLFF.

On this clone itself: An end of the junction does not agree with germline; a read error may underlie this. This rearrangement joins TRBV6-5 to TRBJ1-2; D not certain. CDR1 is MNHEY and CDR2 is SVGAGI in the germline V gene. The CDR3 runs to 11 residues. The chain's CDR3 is CASRTNYSYTF. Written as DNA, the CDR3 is TGTGCCAGCAGAACGAACTATAGCTACACCTTC.

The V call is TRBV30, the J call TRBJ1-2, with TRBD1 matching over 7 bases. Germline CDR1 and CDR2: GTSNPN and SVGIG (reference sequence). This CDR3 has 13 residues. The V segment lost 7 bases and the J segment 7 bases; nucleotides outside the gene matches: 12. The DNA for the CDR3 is TGTGCCTCCCCGAGGGCAGGGGGGAGTGGCTACACCTTC. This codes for CASPRAGGSGYTF. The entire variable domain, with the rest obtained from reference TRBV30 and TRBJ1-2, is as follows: SQTIHQWPATLVQPVGSPLSLECTVEGTSNPNLYWYRQAAGRGLQLLFYSVGIGQISSEVPQNLSASRPQDRQFILSSKKLLLSDSGFYLCASPRAGGSGYTFGSGTRLTVV.

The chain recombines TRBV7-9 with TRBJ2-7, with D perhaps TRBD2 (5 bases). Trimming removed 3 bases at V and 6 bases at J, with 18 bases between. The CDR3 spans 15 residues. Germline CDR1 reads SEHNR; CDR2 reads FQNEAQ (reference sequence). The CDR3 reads CASSFVGGWPGEQYF. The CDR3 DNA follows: TGTGCCAGCAGCTTCGTAGGAGGCTGGCCGGGCGAGCAGTACTTC.

The CDR3 here is CATRGQLNQPQHF. CDR3 sequence (DNA): TGTGCCACCCGGGGACAGCTAAATCAGCCCCAGCATTTT. The chain is built from TRBV2 and TRBJ1-5; 7 nucleotides align to TRBD1. CDR1 is SNHLY, CDR2 FYNNEI, per germline. J was trimmed by 4 bases and V by 10 bases; bases with no gene match: 7. This CDR3 contains 13 residues.

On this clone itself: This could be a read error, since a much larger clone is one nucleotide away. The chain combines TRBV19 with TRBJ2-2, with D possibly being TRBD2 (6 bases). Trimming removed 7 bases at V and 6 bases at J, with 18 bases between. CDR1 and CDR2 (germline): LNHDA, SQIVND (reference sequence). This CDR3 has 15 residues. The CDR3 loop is CASIPWGGSAGELFF. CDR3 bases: TGTGCCAGTATCCCCTGGGGAGGCAGCGCCGGGGAGCTGTTTTTT.

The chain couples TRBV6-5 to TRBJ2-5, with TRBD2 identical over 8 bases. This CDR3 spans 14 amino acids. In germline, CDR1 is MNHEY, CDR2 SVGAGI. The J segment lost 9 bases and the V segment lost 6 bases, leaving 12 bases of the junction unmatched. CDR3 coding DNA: TGTGCCAGCAGGCCCGGCGGGGGGTACGGGGCCCAGTACTTC. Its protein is CASRPGGGYGAQYF.

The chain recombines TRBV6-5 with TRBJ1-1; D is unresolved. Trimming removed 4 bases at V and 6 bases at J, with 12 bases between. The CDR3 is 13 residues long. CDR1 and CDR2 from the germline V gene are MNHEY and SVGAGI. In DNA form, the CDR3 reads TGTGCCAGCAGTTCGAATAGTCTATCTGAAGCTTTCTTT. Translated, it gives CASSSNSLSEAFF.

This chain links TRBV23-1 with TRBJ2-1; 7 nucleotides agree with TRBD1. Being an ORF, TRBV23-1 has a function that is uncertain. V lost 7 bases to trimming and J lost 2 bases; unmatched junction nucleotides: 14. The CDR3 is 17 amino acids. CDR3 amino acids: CASIRQGTVLTYNEQFF. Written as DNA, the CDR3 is TGCGCCAGCATACGACAGGGTACGGTCCTAACCTACAATGAGCAGTTCTTC.

This chain's CDR3 is CASSPGRAGEKLFF. As DNA, the CDR3 is TGTGCCAGCAGCCCAGGGAGGGCAGGGGAAAAACTGTTTTTT. V is TRBV7-9 and J is TRBJ1-4; D may be TRBD1 (5 bases). Trimming removed 5 bases from V and 8 bases from J, with 15 bases in between. This CDR3 comprises 14 residues. CDR1 is SEHNR, CDR2 FQNEAQ, per germline (reference sequence).

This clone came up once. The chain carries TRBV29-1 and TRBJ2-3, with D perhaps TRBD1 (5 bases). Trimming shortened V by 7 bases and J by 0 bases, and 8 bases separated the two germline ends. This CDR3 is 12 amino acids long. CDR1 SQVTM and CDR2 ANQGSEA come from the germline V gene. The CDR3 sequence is CSDRTSTDTQYF. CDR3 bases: TGCAGCGACAGGACCAGCACAGATACGCAGTATTTT.

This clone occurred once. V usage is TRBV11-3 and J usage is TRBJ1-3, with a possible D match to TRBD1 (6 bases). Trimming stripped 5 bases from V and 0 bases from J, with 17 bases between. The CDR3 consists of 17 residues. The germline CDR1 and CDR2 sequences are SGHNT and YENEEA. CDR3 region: CASSNQRGGLSGNTIYF. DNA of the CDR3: TGTGCCAGCAGCAACCAGAGGGGGGGCCTCTCTGGAAACACCATATATTTT.

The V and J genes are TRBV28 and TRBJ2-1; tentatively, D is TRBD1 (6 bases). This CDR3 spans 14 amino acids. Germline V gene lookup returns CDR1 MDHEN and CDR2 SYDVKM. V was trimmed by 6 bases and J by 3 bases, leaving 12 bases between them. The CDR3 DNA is TGTGCCAGCAGCCCCCCGACAGGCTACAATGAGCAGTTCTTC. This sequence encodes CASSPPTGYNEQFF.